Each of the 29 T cell receptor beta chains below was sequenced from the same sample in a study of T cells in Graves' hyperthyroidism and ophthalmopathy. Amplified regions were TCR beta CDR3 sequences from RNA transcripts. The HTBI set primed first-round TCR CDR3 RT-PCR. TCRdb re-analysed the multiplex PCR reads in MiXCR, keeping a single row per CDR3 protein. The sample records approximately 370,000 distinct CDR3 sequences, about 15% being singletons. The specimen sequenced was blood. The receptor source for this set is a woman between 25 and 40 years old with Graves' hyperthyroidism that later progressed to Graves' ophthalmopathy.

This clonotype occurred many times. The chain carries TRBV3-1 and TRBJ1-2, with TRBD1 matching over 7 bases. Germline values: CDR1 LGHDT, CDR2 YNNKEL (reference sequence). This CDR3 is 14 amino acids long. With V trimmed by 1 base and J by 4 bases, 3 bases remained unmatched. CDR3 bases: TGTGCCAGCAGCCAAGGACAGGGTAGCTATGGCTACACCTTC. This translates into CASSQGQGSYGYTF.

The chain is built from TRBV30 and TRBJ2-2; the match to TRBD1 covers 7 bases. The CDR3 runs to 13 residues. Trimming removed 2 bases from V and 5 bases from J; junction bases left unmatched: 2. The germline V gene encodes CDR1 GTSNPN and CDR2 SVGIG (reference sequence). CDR3 protein: CAWSSQGTGELFF. CDR3 bases: TGTGCCTGGAGTTCACAGGGGACCGGGGAGCTGTTTTTT.

This clonotype has only a few counts. The J gene is TRBJ1-1, the V gene TRBV7-9; tentatively, D is TRBD1 (5 bases). Germline V gives CDR1 SEHNR, CDR2 FQNEAQ (reference sequence). Trimming took 5 bases from V and 2 from J, leaving 15 bases between them. CDR3 length: 15 amino acids. The CDR3 loop is CASSRIGRGNTEAFF. The CDR3 DNA reads as TGTGCCAGCAGCCGAATAGGGAGGGGAAACACTGAAGCTTTCTTT.

This clonotype has a count of ten or more. This chain uses TRBV6-6 with TRBJ2-1, with a tentative D call TRBD1 (5 bases). In germline, CDR1 is MNHNY, CDR2 SVGAGI (reference sequence). Deletions cut 0 bases from V and 2 bases from J, with 11 bases between. This CDR3 contains 16 residues. DNA of the CDR3: TGTGCCAGCAGTTACTCCCGACAGCTTCCCTACAATGAGCAGTTCTTC. Protein: CASSYSRQLPYNEQFF.

This clonotype was picked up a small number of times. The rearrangement links TRBV15 to TRBJ1-1; TRBD1 matches 8 bases. J gave up 0 bases and V 0 bases, and 15 bases lay outside the gene matches. Germline V gene sequence: CDR1 LNHNV, CDR2 YYDKDF (reference sequence). CDR3 size: 20 residues. The CDR3 region is CATSRDYGDRIVGVNTEAFF. The CDR3 coding sequence is TGTGCCACCAGCAGAGATTACGGGGACAGGATCGTCGGGGTGAACACTGAAGCTTTCTTT.

This chain joins TRBV19 and TRBJ2-7; 7 nucleotides line up with TRBD1. Trimming at V came to 4 bases and at J to 9 bases, leaving 15 bases not matched to a gene. This CDR3 region has 15 residues. The V gene's germline CDR1 is LNHDA and CDR2 SQIVND (reference sequence). The CDR3 reads CASSTIRDSALRQYF. The CDR3 DNA sequence: TGTGCCAGTAGTACAATCCGGGACAGTGCGTTAAGGCAGTACTTC.

This clonotype was counted between two and nine times. The rearrangement joins TRBV20-1 to TRBJ2-1; D possibly uses TRBD1 or TRBD2 (5 bases each). Germline V gene lookup returns CDR1 DFQATT and CDR2 SNEGSKA (reference sequence). This CDR3 has 15 residues. V dropped 3 bases and J dropped 2 bases, with 14 bases sitting between them. In DNA, the CDR3 is TGCAGTGCTAGCCCCCTAGCAGGGACCTACAATGAGCAGTTCTTC. This codes for CSASPLAGTYNEQFF.

In its sample, this clonotype was seen many times. The V and J genes are TRBV27 and TRBJ1-5, with 9 bases aligning to TRBD1. This CDR3 has 14 amino acids. J lost 6 bases, V lost 5 bases, and 5 bases had no gene match. Per the germline V gene, CDR1 is MNHEY and CDR2 is SMNVEV (reference sequence). CDR3 DNA: TGTGCCAGCAGTATACAGGGGGCTGGTCAGCCCCAGCATTTT. This translates into CASSIQGAGQPQHF.

At least ten counts were recorded for this clonotype. V gene TRBV12-3 or TRBV12-4 combines with J gene TRBJ2-1; no definite D call. V dropped 2 bases and J dropped 0 bases, with 8 bases sitting between them. CDR3 size: 15 residues. CDR3 DNA: TGTGCCAGCAGTTTAAACCCGAGCTCCTACAATGAGCAGTTCTTC. Protein product: CASSLNPSSYNEQFF.

A few counts support this clonotype. V usage is TRBV7-9 and J usage is TRBJ2-1; 7 bases fit TRBD1. Germline CDR1 and CDR2: SEHNR and FQNEAQ (reference sequence). The CDR3 contains 16 residues. J was trimmed by 4 bases and V by 5 bases; bases with no gene match: 11. Written as DNA, the CDR3 is TGTGCCAGCAGCACAACACAGGGGAAGGGGTACAATGAGCAGTTCTTC. Translated: CASSTTQGKGYNEQFF.

This clonotype was observed many times. The chain recombines TRBV6-1 with TRBJ2-6, with TRBD1 matching 8 bases. CDR3 size: 19 residues. Trimming took 5 bases from V and 0 from J; bases not matched to a gene: 12. The germline gives CDR1 MNHNS, CDR2 SASEGT. The CDR3 DNA is TGTGCCAGCAGTCTTAAATCGGGACAGGTTTACTCTGGGGCCAACGTCCTGACTTTC. Translation: CASSLKSGQVYSGANVLTF.

This clonotype was observed at least ten times. The rearrangement joins TRBV27 to TRBJ2-1, with no clear D. Germline V gene sequence: CDR1 MNHEY, CDR2 SMNVEV (reference sequence). The CDR3 length is 12 residues. Deletions cut 5 bases from V and 0 bases from J, with 2 bases between. CDR3 amino acids: CASSDSYNEQFF. The CDR3 coding sequence is TGTGCCAGCAGTGACTCCTACAATGAGCAGTTCTTC.

This clonotype was seen at least ten times. J is TRBJ1-5 and V is TRBV27; D may be TRBD1 (5 bases). Germline V gene sequence: CDR1 MNHEY, CDR2 SMNVEV (reference sequence). CDR3 length equals 14 residues. Between the trimmed V and J ends, which lost 6 bases and 11 bases, there was a span of 20 bases. The CDR3 bases are TGTGCCAGCAGCCTCGCGGGGGGGGTGAAGACCCAGCATTTT. This gives the protein CASSLAGGVKTQHF.

This clonotype was seen at least ten times. The chain recombines TRBV7-9 with TRBJ2-1, with D possibly TRBD2 on 5 matching bases. Germline CDR1 and CDR2: SEHNR and FQNEAQ (reference sequence). Trimming shortened V by 2 bases and J by 6 bases, and 11 bases separated the two germline ends. CDR3 size: 14 residues. CDR3 in DNA: TGTGCCAGCAGCTTAATCGGGATATTCAATGAGCAGTTCTTC. Translating it yields CASSLIGIFNEQFF. Complete variable domain (other parts from reference TRBV7-9 and TRBJ2-1): DTGVSQNPRHKITKRGQNVTFRCDPISEHNRLYWYRQTLGQGPEFLTYFQNEAQLEKSRLLSDRFSAERPKGSFSTLEIQRTEQGDSAMYLCASSLIGIFNEQFFGPGTRLTVL.

The chain carries TRBV5-1 and TRBJ2-2; D tentatively reads TRBD1 or TRBD2 (5 bases each). V gave up 2 bases and J gave up 1 base, with 12 bases separating them. CDR1 is SGHRS and CDR2 is YFSETQ in the germline V gene. The CDR3 is made up of 16 amino acids. CDR3 DNA: TGCGCCAGCAGCTTTGGGAGAACAGGGAACACCGGGGAGCTGTTTTTT. It specifies CASSFGRTGNTGELFF.

The rearrangement links TRBV6-1 to TRBJ2-3; no clear D. CDR1 MNHNS and CDR2 SASEGT come from the germline V gene. The V end lost 6 bases, the J end lost 6 bases, and 16 bases lay between the germline ends. This CDR3 is built from 14 residues. The CDR3 loop reads CASRRLRGVDTQYF. The CDR3 DNA reads as TGTGCCAGCAGAAGACTCCGAGGAGTCGATACGCAGTATTTT.

This clonotype was recorded many times. The chain is built from TRBV19 and TRBJ1-1; D gene ambiguous. V lost 4 bases, J lost 8 bases, and 8 bases lay in between. The CDR3 spans 11 residues. Germline CDR1 is LNHDA and CDR2 is SQIVND (reference sequence). CDR3 loop: CASSKGPEAFF. CDR3 in DNA: TGTGCCAGTAGTAAGGGCCCGGAAGCTTTCTTT.

This clonotype was seen many times. The chain has TRBV6-2 or TRBV6-3 and TRBJ2-1; D remains unclear. This CDR3 region has 12 residues. Germline V lookup: CDR1 MNHEY, CDR2 SVGEGT. V was pared by 4 bases and J by 4 bases, with 5 bases between. CDR3 DNA sequence: TGTGCCAGCAGTTGGCCTTACAATGAGCAGTTCTTC. This gives the protein CASSWPYNEQFF.

This clonotype was picked up a small number of times. The J gene is TRBJ2-2, the V gene TRBV5-1; 7 bases agree with TRBD2. Per germline, CDR1 SGHRS and CDR2 YFSETQ. J lost 6 bases, V lost 4 bases, and 15 bases had no gene match. The CDR3 extends over 17 amino acids. The CDR3 region has the DNA TGCGCCAGCAGCCCGGGAGGAGGGAGCTTCGGCTCCGGGGAGCTGTTTTTT. Protein product: CASSPGGGSFGSGELFF.

This clonotype occurred many times. V and J are TRBV20-1 and TRBJ1-5, with D perhaps matching TRBD1 (6 bases). Trimming took off 0 bases at V and 0 bases at J, with 15 bases between the two ends. Germline V CDR1 and CDR2: DFQATT, SNEGSKA (reference sequence). The CDR3 has 17 amino acids. In nucleotides, the CDR3 is TGCAGTGCTAGAGATCCTCGGGGACAACTTAGCAATCAGCCCCAGCATTTT. Amino acid sequence: CSARDPRGQLSNQPQHF.

A few counts support this clonotype. The CDR3 here is CSAYRTGTYNEQFF. The DNA of the CDR3 is TGCAGTGCTTACCGCACCGGGACTTACAATGAGCAGTTCTTC. This chain links TRBV20-1 with TRBJ2-1, with D perhaps matching TRBD2 (6 bases). The CDR3 is 14 residues long. Trimming pared 5 bases from V and 4 bases from J, leaving 15 bases between. Looked up from germline, CDR1 is DFQATT and CDR2 is SNEGSKA (reference sequence).

The rearrangement links TRBV19 to TRBJ1-2; D possibly corresponds to TRBD1 (5 bases). This CDR3 is built from 13 residues. Germline lookup yields CDR1 LNHDA and CDR2 SQIVND (reference sequence). Deletions cut 5 bases from V and 7 bases from J, with 14 bases between. The CDR3 DNA follows: TGTGCCAGTAGTTTGGGACCGCTGGCTGGCTACACCTTC. Translating gives CASSLGPLAGYTF. The full variable domain, with the rest looked up from reference TRBV19 and TRBJ1-2, is DGGITQSPKYLFRKEGQNVTLSCEQNLNHDAMYWYRQDPGQGLRLIYYSQIVNDFQKGDIAEGYSVSREKKESFPLTVTSAQKNPTAFYLCASSLGPLAGYTFGSGTRLTVV.

This clonotype was found many times. The chain joins TRBV4-1 to TRBJ1-1, with TRBD1 as a possible D gene (5 bases). Germline V CDR1 and CDR2: MGHRA, YSYEKL. There are 15 residues in the CDR3. V gave up 1 base and J gave up 4 bases, with 13 bases separating them. Written as DNA, the CDR3 is TGCGCCAGCAGCCAAGTGGGGCATGGGGGCACTGAAGCTTTCTTT. Translating it yields CASSQVGHGGTEAFF.

This clonotype has ten or more counts. The chain recombines TRBV20-1 with TRBJ2-5; 7 positions agree with TRBD2. Germline CDR1 and CDR2: DFQATT and SNEGSKA (reference sequence). The CDR3 totals 14 residues. V was pared by 5 bases and J by 2 bases, with 8 bases of the junction left unmatched. The CDR3 here is CSAPRTSWQETQYF. The CDR3 DNA is TGCAGTGCTCCTCGGACTAGTTGGCAAGAGACCCAGTACTTC.

This clonotype has a handful of counts. CDR3 coding DNA: TGTGCCAGCTCACCTCTGACGGGGGGTAGCGGGAGTGCCAACGAGCAGTACTTC. This codes for CASSPLTGGSGSANEQYF. V gene TRBV18 combines with J gene TRBJ2-7, with 9 bases matching TRBD2. Germline CDR1 is KGHSH and CDR2 is LQKENI. The length of the CDR3 is 18 residues. Trimming at V came to 3 bases and at J to 5 bases, leaving 17 bases not matched to a gene.

The chain carries TRBV6-5 and TRBJ2-3; D remains unclear. The V end was cut by 2 bases, the J end by 1 base, with 10 bases between. The CDR3 is made up of 15 amino acids. In germline, CDR1 is MNHEY, CDR2 SVGAGI. CDR3 nucleotide sequence: TGTGCCAGCAGTTACGGTCAGGCACGCACAGATACGCAGTATTTT. Protein sequence: CASSYGQARTDTQYF.

V usage is TRBV19 and J usage is TRBJ2-2; 10 bases agree with TRBD1. After removal of 4 bases from V and 3 bases from J, the junction contained 5 bases not matched to a gene. The CDR3 loop spans 16 amino acids. CDR1 is LNHDA and CDR2 is SQIVND in the germline V gene (reference sequence). The CDR3 is CASSRGQGRDTGELFF. CDR3 bases: TGTGCCAGTAGTAGGGGACAGGGGAGAGACACCGGGGAGCTGTTTTTT.

Details on this clonotype: Just one base apart from a much larger clone, this may be a read error. The CDR3 sequence is CASSLDRGLNTEVFF. The DNA of the CDR3 is TGTGCCAGCAGCCTAGACAGGGGACTAAACACTGAAGTTTTCTTT. This chain joins TRBV3-1 and TRBJ1-1; 8 positions agree with TRBD1. This CDR3 contains 15 residues. Germline V gene sequence: CDR1 LGHDT, CDR2 YNNKEL (reference sequence).

This clonotype has at least ten counts. The rearrangement joins TRBV29-1 to TRBJ2-3; tentatively, D is TRBD1 (5 bases). Deletions cut 6 bases from V and 3 bases from J, with 22 bases between. This CDR3 comprises 16 residues. Germline V gene lookup returns CDR1 SQVTM and CDR2 ANQGSEA. DNA for the CDR3: TGCAGCGTCCTCCCGACTTGGGGCGTACGGACAGATACGCAGTATTTT. It specifies CSVLPTWGVRTDTQYF.